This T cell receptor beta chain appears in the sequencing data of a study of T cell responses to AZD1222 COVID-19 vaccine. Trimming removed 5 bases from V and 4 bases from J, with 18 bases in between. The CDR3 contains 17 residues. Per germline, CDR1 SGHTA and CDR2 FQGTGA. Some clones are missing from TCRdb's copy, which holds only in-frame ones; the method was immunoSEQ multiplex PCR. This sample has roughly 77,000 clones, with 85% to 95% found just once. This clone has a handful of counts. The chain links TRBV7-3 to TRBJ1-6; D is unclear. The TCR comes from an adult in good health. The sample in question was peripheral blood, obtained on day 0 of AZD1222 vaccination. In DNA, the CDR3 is TGTGCCAGCAGCAAAAAATCCCCGACACTGTATAATTCACCCCTCCACTTT. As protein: CASSKKSPTLYNSPLHF.